These T cell receptor beta chains were read from a single sample in a study of shared clonotypes between healthy human individuals. Some clones are missing from TCRdb's copy, which holds only in-frame ones; the method was immunoSEQ multiplex PCR. Of 2,500,000 or so clones listed, approximately 93% were seen once; the top ten hold around 0.37%. The sample comprised naive CD4+ T cells from PBMCs. These receptors originate from a man between 18 and 29 years old in good health. Some clones in this sample may be carry-over from other donors' samples. The conserved cysteine and the conserved F or W are not part of the CDR3 here.

j_call	cdr3_length	v_call	cdr3_aa
TRBJ1-4	13	TRBV6-1	ASSEVGLANEKLF
TRBJ1-1	15	TRBV5-4	ASSQGYRGTSNTEAF
TRBJ1-3	12	TRBV7-9	ASRLQVSGNTIY
TRBJ2-1	11	TRBV11-3	ASSLLAYNEQF
TRBJ1-6	13	TRBV27	ASSFGQGWNSPLH
TRBJ2-3	13	TRBV5-4	ASSSTGGGTDTQY
TRBJ2-7	11	TRBV6-6	ASRQDGNYEQY
TRBJ2-1	9	TRBV11-2	ASSLEVEQF
TRBJ2-1	14	TRBV7-6	ASSSRTSGGPEEQF
TRBJ2-7	12	TRBV5-1	ASSLGGGTYEQY
TRBJ2-5	11	TRBV30	AWSVTSVETQY
TRBJ2-5	9	TRBV29-1	SVDDRETQY
TRBJ2-7	11	TRBV6-1	ASSSGPGYEQY
TRBJ2-1	14	TRBV4-2	ASRLNPGGSGDEQF